The following is a TCR beta chain sequence with its context. The sample belongs to a study of cytotoxic CD8 clonotypes in ibrutinib-treated CLL. CDR1 and CDR2 (germline): SGHRS, YFSETQ. Losses at the gene ends were 4 bases for V and 7 bases for J; bases not matched to a gene: 3. This CDR3 spans 14 amino acids. TCRdb keeps only in-frame clones here, not all; method: immunoSEQ multiplex PCR. The sample yields more than 25,000 clones, about three quarters seen once. The chain uses TRBV5-1 and TRBJ1-5, with TRBD1 matching over 12 bases. This receptor was obtained from a human donor with chronic lymphocytic leukemia. The starting material was PBMCs, obtained after 36 months of ibrutinib treatment. This CDR3 reads CASSVGTGGQPQHF. The CDR3 region has the DNA TGCGCCAGCAGCGTAGGGACAGGGGGCCAGCCCCAGCATTTT.